This TCR beta chain was found in a study of early T cells in non-severe SARS-CoV-2 infection. As part of library construction, unique molecular identifiers were attached to individual cDNA molecules. TCRdb re-derived calls from the 5' RACE reads in MiXCR, one entry per CDR3 protein. Among fewer than 25,000 distinct CDR3 sequences, 3% to 4% were seen once, and the ten largest hold roughly 5.4%. The germline V and J ends were trimmed by 5 bases and 3 bases, with 15 bases remaining between them. This CDR3 comprises 15 residues. This clonotype turned up a few times. V gene TRBV12-3 or TRBV12-4 combines with J gene TRBJ2-3; a possible D gene is TRBD2 (6 bases). The specimen sequenced was whole blood. The source of this sequence is an adult who was a healthcare worker with PCR-confirmed SARS-CoV-2 infection or an uninfected control (not recorded which). The CDR3 reads CASSPNRDSTDTQYF. The CDR3 nucleotides are TGTGCCAGCAGTCCTAACCGGGACTCGACAGATACGCAGTATTTT.